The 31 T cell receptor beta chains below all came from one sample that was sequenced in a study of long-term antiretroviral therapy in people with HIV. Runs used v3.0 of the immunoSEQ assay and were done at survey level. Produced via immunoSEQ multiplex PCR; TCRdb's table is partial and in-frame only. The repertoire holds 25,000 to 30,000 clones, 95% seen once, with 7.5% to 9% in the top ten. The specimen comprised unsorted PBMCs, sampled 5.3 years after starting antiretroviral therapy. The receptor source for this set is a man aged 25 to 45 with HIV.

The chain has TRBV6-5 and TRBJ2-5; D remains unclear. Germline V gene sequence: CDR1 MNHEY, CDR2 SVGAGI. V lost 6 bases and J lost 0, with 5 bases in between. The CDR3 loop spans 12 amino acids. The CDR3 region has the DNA TGTGCCAGCAGGGGCAACCAAGAGACCCAGTACTTC. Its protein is CASRGNQETQYF.

The CDR3 loop reads CASSSNRDQPQHF. The CDR3 DNA reads as TGTGCCAGCAGTTCGAACAGGGATCAGCCCCAGCATTTT. The chain recombines TRBV6-5 with TRBJ1-5, with a tentative D call TRBD1 (6 bases). Per germline, CDR1 MNHEY and CDR2 SVGAGI. Trimming took 4 bases from V and 5 from J, leaving 9 bases between them. The CDR3 spans 13 residues.

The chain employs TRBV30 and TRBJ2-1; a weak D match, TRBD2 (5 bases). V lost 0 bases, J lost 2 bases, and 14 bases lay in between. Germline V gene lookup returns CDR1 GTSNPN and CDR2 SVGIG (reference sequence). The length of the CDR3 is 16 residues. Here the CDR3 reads CAWSVDRIAPYNEQFF. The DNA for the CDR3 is TGTGCCTGGAGTGTAGACCGAATAGCGCCCTACAATGAGCAGTTCTTC.

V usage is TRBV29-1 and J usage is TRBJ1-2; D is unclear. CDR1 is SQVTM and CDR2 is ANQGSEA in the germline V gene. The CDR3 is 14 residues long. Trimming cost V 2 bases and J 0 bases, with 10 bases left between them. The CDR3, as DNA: TGCAGCGTTGAATGGCAGCTCCCTAACTATGGCTACACCTTC. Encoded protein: CSVEWQLPNYGYTF.

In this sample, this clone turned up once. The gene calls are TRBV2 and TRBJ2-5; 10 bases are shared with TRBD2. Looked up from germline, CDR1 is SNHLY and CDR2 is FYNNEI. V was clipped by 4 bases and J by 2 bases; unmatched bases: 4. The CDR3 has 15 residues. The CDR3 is CASSGASGGQETQYF. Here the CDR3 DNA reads TGTGCCAGCAGTGGGGCTAGCGGGGGACAAGAGACCCAGTACTTC.

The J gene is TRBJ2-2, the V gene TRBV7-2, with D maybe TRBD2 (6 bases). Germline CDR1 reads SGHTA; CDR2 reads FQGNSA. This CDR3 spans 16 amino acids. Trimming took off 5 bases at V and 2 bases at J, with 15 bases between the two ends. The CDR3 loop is CASSANGGFNTGELFF. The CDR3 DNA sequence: TGTGCCAGCAGCGCCAATGGGGGGTTTAACACCGGGGAGCTGTTTTTT.

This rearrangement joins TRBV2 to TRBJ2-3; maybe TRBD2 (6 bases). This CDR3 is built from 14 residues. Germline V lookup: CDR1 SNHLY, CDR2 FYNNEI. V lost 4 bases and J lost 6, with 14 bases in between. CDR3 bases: TGTGCCAGCAGTGTGATGGGGAGGATGGATACGCAGTATTTT. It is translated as CASSVMGRMDTQYF. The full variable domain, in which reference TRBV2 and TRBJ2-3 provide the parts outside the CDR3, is EPEVTQTPSHQVTQMGQEVILRCVPISNHLYFYWYRQILGQKVEFLVSFYNNEISEKSEIFDDQFSVERPDGSNFTLKIRSTKLEDSAMYFCASSVMGRMDTQYFGPGTRLTVL.

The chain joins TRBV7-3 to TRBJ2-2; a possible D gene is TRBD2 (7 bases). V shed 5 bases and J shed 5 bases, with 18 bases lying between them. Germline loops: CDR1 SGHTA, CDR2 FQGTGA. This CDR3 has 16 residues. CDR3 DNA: TGTGCCAGCAGCCTGCGGGGGCGAGAGGGTACCGGGGAGCTGTTTTTT. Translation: CASSLRGREGTGELFF.

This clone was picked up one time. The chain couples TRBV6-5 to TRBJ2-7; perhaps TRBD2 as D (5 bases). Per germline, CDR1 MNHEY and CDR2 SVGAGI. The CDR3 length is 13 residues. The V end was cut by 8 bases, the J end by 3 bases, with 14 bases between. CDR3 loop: CASGPGVGYEQYF. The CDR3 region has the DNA TGTGCCAGCGGGCCCGGGGTCGGCTACGAGCAGTACTTC.

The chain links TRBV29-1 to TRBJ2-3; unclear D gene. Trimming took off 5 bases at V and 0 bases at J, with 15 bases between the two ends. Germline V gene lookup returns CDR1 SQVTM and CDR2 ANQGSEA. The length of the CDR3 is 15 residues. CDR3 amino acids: CSVSDHGHSTDTQYF. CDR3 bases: TGCAGCGTTTCCGACCACGGTCATAGCACAGATACGCAGTATTTT.

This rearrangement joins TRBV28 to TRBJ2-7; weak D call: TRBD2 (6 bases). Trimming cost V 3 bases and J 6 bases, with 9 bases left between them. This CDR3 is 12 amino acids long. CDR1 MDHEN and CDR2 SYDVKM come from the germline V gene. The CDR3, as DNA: TGTGCCAGCAGTTTTGGGAGGCTCGAGCAGTACTTC. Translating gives CASSFGRLEQYF. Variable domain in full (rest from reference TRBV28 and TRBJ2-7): DVKVTQSSRYLVKRTGEKVFLECVQDMDHENMFWYRQDPGLGLRLIYFSYDVKMKEKGDIPEGYSVSREKKERFSLILESASTNQTSMYLCASSFGRLEQYFGPGTRLTVT.

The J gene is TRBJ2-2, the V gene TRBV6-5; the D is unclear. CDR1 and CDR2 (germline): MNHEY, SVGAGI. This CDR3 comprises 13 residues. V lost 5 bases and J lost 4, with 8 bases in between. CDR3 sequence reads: CASSPGPTGELFF. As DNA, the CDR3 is TGTGCCAGCAGTCCCGGCCCCACCGGGGAGCTGTTTTTT.

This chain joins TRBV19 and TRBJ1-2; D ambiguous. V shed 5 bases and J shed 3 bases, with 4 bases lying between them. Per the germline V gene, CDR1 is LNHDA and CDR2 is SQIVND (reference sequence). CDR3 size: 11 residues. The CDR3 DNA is TGTGCCAGTAGTCCAGACTATGGCTACACCTTC. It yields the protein CASSPDYGYTF.

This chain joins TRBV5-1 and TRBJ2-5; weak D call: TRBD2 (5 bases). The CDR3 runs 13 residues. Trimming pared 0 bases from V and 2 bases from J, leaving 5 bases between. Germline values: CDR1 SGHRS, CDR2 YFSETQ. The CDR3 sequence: CASSLGGQETQYF. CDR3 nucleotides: TGCGCCAGCAGCTTGGGAGGGCAAGAGACCCAGTACTTC.

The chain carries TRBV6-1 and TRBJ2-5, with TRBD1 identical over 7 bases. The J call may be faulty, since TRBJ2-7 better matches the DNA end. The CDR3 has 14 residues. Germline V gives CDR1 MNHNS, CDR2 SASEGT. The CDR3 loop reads CASSETGASYEQYF. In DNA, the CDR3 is TGTGCCAGCAGTGAAACAGGGGCGTCCTACGAGCAGTACTTC.

CDR3 protein: CASKSLGQEAHGYTF. The CDR3 nucleotides are TGTGCCAGCAAGTCCCTGGGACAGGAGGCTCATGGCTACACCTTC. The chain joins TRBV6-1 to TRBJ1-2; TRBD1 matches at 8 bases. The CDR3 has 15 amino acids. The V gene end was trimmed by 7 bases and the J gene end by 6 bases; junction bases not matched to a gene: 13. Germline CDR1 is MNHNS and CDR2 is SASEGT.

CDR3 amino acids: CASSVSVGGHMSEQFF. CDR3 DNA sequence: TGTGCCAGCAGCGTCTCGGTGGGAGGGCATATGAGTGAGCAGTTCTTC. This chain joins TRBV9 and TRBJ2-1; TRBD2 agrees at 7 bases. The germline V gene encodes CDR1 SGDLS and CDR2 YYNGEE. V gave up 2 bases and J gave up 9 bases; unmatched junction bases: 14. CDR3 size: 16 residues. The entire variable domain, with the rest obtained from reference TRBV9 and TRBJ2-1, is as follows: DSGVTQTPKHLITATGQRVTLRCSPRSGDLSVYWYQQSLDQGLQFLIQYYNGEERAKGNILERFSAQQFPDLHSELNLSSLELGDSALYFCASSVSVGGHMSEQFFGPGTRLTVL.

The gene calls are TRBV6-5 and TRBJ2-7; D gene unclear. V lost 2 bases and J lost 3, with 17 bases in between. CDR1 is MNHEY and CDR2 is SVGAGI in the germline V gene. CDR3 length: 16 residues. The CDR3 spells CASSYVRATDVYEQYF. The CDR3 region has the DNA TGTGCCAGCAGTTACGTCCGCGCGACGGATGTCTACGAGCAGTACTTC.

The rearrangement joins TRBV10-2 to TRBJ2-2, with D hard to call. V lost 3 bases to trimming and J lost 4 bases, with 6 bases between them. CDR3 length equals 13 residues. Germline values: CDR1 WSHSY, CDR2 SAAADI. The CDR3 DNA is TGCGCCAGCAGTGAATTAGTCACCGGGGAGCTGTTTTTT. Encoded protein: CASSELVTGELFF.

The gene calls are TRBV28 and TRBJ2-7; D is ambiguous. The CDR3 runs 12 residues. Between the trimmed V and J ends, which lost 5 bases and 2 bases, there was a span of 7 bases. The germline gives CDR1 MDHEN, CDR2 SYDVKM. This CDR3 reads CASSPNTYEQYF. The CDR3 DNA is TGTGCCAGCAGTCCAAATACCTACGAGCAGTACTTC.

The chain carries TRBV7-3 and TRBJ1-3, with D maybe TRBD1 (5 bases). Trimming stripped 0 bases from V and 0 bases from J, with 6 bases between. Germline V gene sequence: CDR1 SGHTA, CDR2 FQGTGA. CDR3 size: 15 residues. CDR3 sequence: CASSLTGTSGNTIYF. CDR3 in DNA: TGTGCCAGCAGCTTAACGGGGACCTCTGGAAACACCATATATTTT.

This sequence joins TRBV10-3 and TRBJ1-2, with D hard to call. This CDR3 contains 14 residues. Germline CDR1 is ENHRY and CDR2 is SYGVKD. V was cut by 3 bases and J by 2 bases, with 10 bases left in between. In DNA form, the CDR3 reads TGTGCCATCAGTGAACGGCAGGAGAACTATGGCTACACCTTC. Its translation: CAISERQENYGYTF.

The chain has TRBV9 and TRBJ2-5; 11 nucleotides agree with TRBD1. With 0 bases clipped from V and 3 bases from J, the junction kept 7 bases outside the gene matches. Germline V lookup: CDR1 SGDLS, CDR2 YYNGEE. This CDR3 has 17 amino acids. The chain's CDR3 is CASSVVDRGLSEETQYF. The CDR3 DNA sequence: TGTGCCAGCAGCGTAGTGGACAGGGGGCTTTCGGAAGAGACCCAGTACTTC.

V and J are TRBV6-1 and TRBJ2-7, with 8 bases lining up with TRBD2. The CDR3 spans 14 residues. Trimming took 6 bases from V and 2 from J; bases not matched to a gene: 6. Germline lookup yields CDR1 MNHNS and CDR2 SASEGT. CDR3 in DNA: TGTGCCAGCAGGGACGGGGGGGTAGCCTACGAGCAGTACTTC. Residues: CASRDGGVAYEQYF.

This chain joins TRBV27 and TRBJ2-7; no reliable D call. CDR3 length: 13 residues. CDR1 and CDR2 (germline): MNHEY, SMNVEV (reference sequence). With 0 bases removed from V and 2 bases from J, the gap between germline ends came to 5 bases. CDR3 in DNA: TGTGCCAGCAGTTTATCAGGCCCCTACGAGCAGTACTTC. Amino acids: CASSLSGPYEQYF.

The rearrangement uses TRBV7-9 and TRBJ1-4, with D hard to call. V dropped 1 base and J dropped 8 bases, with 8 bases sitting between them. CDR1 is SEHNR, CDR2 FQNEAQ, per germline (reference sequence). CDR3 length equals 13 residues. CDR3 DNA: TGTGCCAGCAGCTTAGGGGCCTTCGAAAAACTGTTTTTT. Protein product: CASSLGAFEKLFF.

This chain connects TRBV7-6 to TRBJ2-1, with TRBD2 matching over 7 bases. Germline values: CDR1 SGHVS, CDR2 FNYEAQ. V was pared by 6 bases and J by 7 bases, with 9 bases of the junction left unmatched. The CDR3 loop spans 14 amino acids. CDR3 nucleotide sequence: TGTGCCAGCAGTGCTACCGGGACTATTAATGAGCAGTTCTTC. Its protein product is CASSATGTINEQFF.

The CDR3 protein is CASSFGRGGETQYF. The DNA of the CDR3 is TGTGCCAGCAGCTTCGGCCGCGGGGGAGAGACCCAGTACTTC. The genes are TRBV5-6 and TRBJ2-5; 7 nucleotides align to TRBD2. The CDR3 is 14 residues long. CDR1 is SGHDT and CDR2 is YYEEEE in the germline V gene. J was trimmed by 4 bases and V by 2 bases; bases with no gene match: 5.

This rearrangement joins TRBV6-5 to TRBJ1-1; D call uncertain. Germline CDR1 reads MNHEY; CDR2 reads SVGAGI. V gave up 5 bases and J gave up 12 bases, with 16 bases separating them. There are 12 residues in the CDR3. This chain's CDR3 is CASSLDRMQTFF. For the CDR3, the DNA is TGTGCCAGCAGTCTGGACCGGATGCAAACTTTCTTT.

DNA of the CDR3: TGTGCCAGCAGCCAATTACTAGCGGGAGGGTTAAGAGAGACCCAGTACTTC. It encodes CASSQLLAGGLRETQYF. The chain employs TRBV4-2 and TRBJ2-5; TRBD2 agrees at 13 bases. The CDR3 runs to 17 residues. J lost 4 bases, V lost 2 bases, and 7 bases had no gene match. Germline loops: CDR1 LGHNA, CDR2 YNFKEQ.

The CDR3 loop reads CASSSTLGQGGAGELFF. CDR3 bases: TGTGCCAGCAGCTCAACCCTGGGACAGGGGGGAGCCGGGGAGCTGTTTTTT. The V gene is TRBV11-3, the J gene TRBJ2-2, with 11 bases fitting TRBD1. Trimming took 4 bases from V and 6 from J; bases not matched to a gene: 10. CDR3 size: 17 residues. Germline lookup yields CDR1 SGHNT and CDR2 YENEEA.